This is a list of T cell receptor beta chains from one sample in a study of cytomegalovirus exposure and HLA in healthy donors. Some clones are missing from TCRdb's copy, which holds only in-frame ones; the method was immunoSEQ multiplex PCR. The sample records about 110,000 clones, roughly 75% being singletons. The sample consisted of PBMCs. These receptor sequences come from a man between 40 and 49 years old in good health and CMV-seronegative. The CDR3 runs from the conserved cysteine through the conserved F or W. D genes are given only for firm matches. The size field is filled for only some rows; it gives once, few, many or a size class.

d_gene: TRBD1; v_gene: TRBV5-4; abundance: few; j_gene: TRBJ1-2; CDR3nt: TGTGCCAGCAGCTCGGAAAGACCCGGACAGGGGGCTACTCTAGGCTACACCTTC; CDR3aa: CASSSERPGQGATLGYTF
d_gene: -; v_gene: TRBV6-1; abundance: once; j_gene: TRBJ2-7; CDR3nt: TGTGCCAGCAGCGACACATTCTACGAGCAGTACTTC; CDR3aa: CASSDTFYEQYF
d_gene: TRBD1; v_gene: TRBV10-3; abundance: -; j_gene: TRBJ2-7; CDR3nt: TGTGCCATCAGTGAGTCGGGGGAACCAGGGGGCGAGCAGTACTTC; CDR3aa: CAISESGEPGGEQYF
d_gene: -; v_gene: TRBV14; abundance: -; j_gene: TRBJ1-4; CDR3nt: TGTGCCAGCAGCCAAGAATCGGGGAACCCGACGGATAAACTGTTTTTT; CDR3aa: CASSQESGNPTDKLFF
d_gene: TRBD2; v_gene: TRBV5-1; abundance: -; j_gene: TRBJ2-1; CDR3nt: TGCGCCAGCAGCCCGCGGACTAGCGGGGGGTACAATGAGCAGTTCTTC; CDR3aa: CASSPRTSGGYNEQFF
d_gene: TRBD2; v_gene: TRBV10-3; abundance: -; j_gene: TRBJ2-7; CDR3nt: TGTGCCATCAGTGGGGGGGGAGATGTCAGCGAGCAGTACTTC; CDR3aa: CAISGGGDVSEQYF
d_gene: TRBD1; v_gene: TRBV6-6; abundance: -; j_gene: TRBJ2-7; CDR3nt: TGTGCCAGCAGTTACACGGGGACAGGGCATATGGAGCAGTACTTC; CDR3aa: CASSYTGTGHMEQYF
d_gene: TRBD1; v_gene: TRBV5-4; abundance: -; j_gene: TRBJ2-5; CDR3nt: TGTGCCAGCAGCTCCTCCGGACAGGGGTGGGTGAGGACCCAGTACTTC; CDR3aa: CASSSSGQGWVRTQYF
d_gene: -; v_gene: TRBV2; abundance: -; j_gene: TRBJ1-3; CDR3nt: TGTGCCAGCAGTGGGGCGGGAAACACCATATATTTT; CDR3aa: CASSGAGNTIYF
d_gene: TRBD2; v_gene: TRBV9; abundance: -; j_gene: TRBJ2-7; CDR3nt: TGTGCCAGCAGCGTAGGACTAGCGGGGGGGCCTCACGAGCAGTACTTC; CDR3aa: CASSVGLAGGPHEQYF
d_gene: -; v_gene: TRBV6-5; abundance: -; j_gene: TRBJ1-2; CDR3nt: TGTGCCAGCAGTTACTCGAGGAACCTCGACTATGGCTACACCTTC; CDR3aa: CASSYSRNLDYGYTF
d_gene: TRBD2; v_gene: TRBV5-4; abundance: -; j_gene: TRBJ2-7; CDR3nt: TGTGCCAGCAGCTTTCTAGCGGGAGGCTCCTACGAGCAGTACTTC; CDR3aa: CASSFLAGGSYEQYF
d_gene: -; v_gene: TRBV28; abundance: -; j_gene: TRBJ1-4; CDR3nt: TGTGCCAGCAGTAAACAGGGAGTTCGTGAAAAACTGTTTTTT; CDR3aa: CASSKQGVREKLFF
d_gene: TRBD1; v_gene: TRBV2; abundance: -; j_gene: TRBJ2-5; CDR3nt: TGTGCCAGCAGGAGGCTCGGGACAGGGAAAGAGACCCAGTACTTC; CDR3aa: CASRRLGTGKETQYF
d_gene: TRBD2; v_gene: TRBV2; abundance: -; j_gene: TRBJ2-3; CDR3nt: TGTGCCAGCAGTGAAGTCTGGACTAGCCCCCAGTATTTT; CDR3aa: CASSEVWTSPQYF
d_gene: TRBD2; v_gene: TRBV4-2; abundance: once; j_gene: TRBJ2-3; CDR3nt: TGTGCCAGCAGCCATTCCGGGACTATCTACCCAGATACGCAGTATTTT; CDR3aa: CASSHSGTIYPDTQYF
d_gene: TRBD1; v_gene: TRBV11-2; abundance: -; j_gene: TRBJ1-2; CDR3nt: TGTGCCAGCAGCGTCGGACAGGGGGCGCCCAACTATGGCTACACCTTC; CDR3aa: CASSVGQGAPNYGYTF
d_gene: -; v_gene: TRBV5-1; abundance: -; j_gene: TRBJ2-3; CDR3nt: TGCGCCAGCAGCCCGGGACTGACCGTAGGTACGCAGTATTTT; CDR3aa: CASSPGLTVGTQYF